This T cell receptor (beta chain) is from a study of metastatic and nonmetastatic thyroid tumors. Across the study: Peripheral blood and tumor or nodule samples from malignant and benign thyroid patients were compared.

In the original workflow: To classify distant metastasis in papillary thyroid cancer, a model was built from CDR3 differences across clinicopathological groups. TCRdb used MiXCR to call clones anew from the PCR reads. TCRdb assigned the V and J calls; the authors' analysis was not used. The profile shows around 53,000 clones, approximately 15% of them singletons. This clone was recorded many times. Patients underwent thyroid surgery, and none had received any treatment before it. CDR3 size: 13 residues. Trimming took off 6 bases at V and 1 base at J, with 9 bases between the two ends. Germline lookup yields CDR1 MNHNS and CDR2 SASEGT.

This TCR was sampled from a female donor with papillary thyroid cancer or a benign thyroid nodule (not recorded which). Some clones in this sample may be carry-over from other donors' samples. The sequencing input was blood. The J gene is TRBJ1-1, the V gene TRBV6-1; D gene uncertain. The CDR3 is CASSPTENTEAFF. The CDR3 DNA sequence: TGTGCCAGCAGCCCAACTGAGAACACTGAAGCTTTCTTT.